This entry concerns a single T cell receptor beta chain. Each CDR3 protein gets one entry in TCRdb, which reprocessed the 5' RACE reads and gives no DNA. This specimen shows 350,000 to 550,000 distinct CDR3 sequences; the ten leading clones hold 2% to 3%. The entry originates in a study of monozygotic twins with inflammatory bowel disease. The sequenced sample consisted of blood. The TCR sequence derives from a human donor with ulcerative colitis or Crohn's disease, or a healthy co-twin of an affected twin (not recorded which).

The CDR3 sequence is CAISVVEGLAGGELFF. The genes are TRBV10-3 and TRBJ2-2; the TCRdb call, TRBD2, lacks DNA for checking. CDR1 is ENHRY and CDR2 is SYGVKD in the germline V gene. The CDR3 sequence is 16 residues long.